This T cell receptor (beta chain) emerged from a study of blood T cells in healthy people across ages. Findings and limits, study-wide: A strong correlation between TCR beta diversity and naive T cell percentage was seen.

About this clonotype itself: Its antigen remains unknown.

A second PCR, run for about 6 to 11 cycles, used a sample-barcoded 5' primer plus a J-beta primer mix. TCRdb analysed the 5' RACE reads with MiXCR anew, one entry per CDR3 protein. The sample has around 1,700,000 distinct CDR3 sequences, 28% seen once; the top ten hold 7.7%. Trimming took 4 bases from V and 6 from J, leaving 23 bases between them. Germline CDR1 reads SGHVS; CDR2 reads FNYEAQ. This CDR3 is built from 17 residues. Sequences were obtained from blood. The receptor was isolated from a woman between 25 and 40 years old in good health. The chain employs TRBV7-6 and TRBJ2-3; D is tentatively TRBD1 or TRBD2 (5 bases each). The CDR3 coding sequence is TGTGCCAGCAGCTCGAACCCCCTCGGGACGGGAATTGATACGCAGTATTTT. Protein product: CASSSNPLGTGIDTQYF. The full variable domain, rest sourced from reference TRBV7-6 and TRBJ2-3, is GAGVSQSPRYKVTKRGQDVALRCDPISGHVSLYWYRQALGQGPEFLTYFNYEAQQDKSGLPNDRFSAERPEGSISTLTIQRTEQRDSAMYRCASSSNPLGTGIDTQYFGPGTRLTVL.